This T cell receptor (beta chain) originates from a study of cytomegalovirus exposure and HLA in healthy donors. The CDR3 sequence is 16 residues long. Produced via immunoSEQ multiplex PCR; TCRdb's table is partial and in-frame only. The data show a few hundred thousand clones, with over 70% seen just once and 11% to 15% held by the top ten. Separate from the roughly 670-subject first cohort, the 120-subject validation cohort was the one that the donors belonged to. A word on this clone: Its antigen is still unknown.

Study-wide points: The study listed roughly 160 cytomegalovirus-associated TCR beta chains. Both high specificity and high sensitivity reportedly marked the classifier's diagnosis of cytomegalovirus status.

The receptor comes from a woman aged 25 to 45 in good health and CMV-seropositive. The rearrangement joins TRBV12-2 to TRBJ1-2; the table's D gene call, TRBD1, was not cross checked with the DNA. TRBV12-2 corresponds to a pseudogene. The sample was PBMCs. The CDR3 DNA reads TGTGCAAGTCGCCCAGGACAGGGGATCTGTGGCTATGGCTACACCTTC. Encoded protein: CASRPGQGICGYGYTF.